The entry below gives a single T cell receptor (beta chain) sequence along with its context. What it binds is not known. Deletions cut 6 bases from V and 5 bases from J, with 17 bases between. The CDR3 is 14 residues long. The germline V gene has CDR1 SNHLY and CDR2 FYNNEI. Primers included in the PCR were 60 Vbeta and 13 Jbeta primers. Repertoires were generated with immunoSEQ multiplex PCR, while TCRdb's copy carries only in-frame clones and drops some. Of about 110,000 clones in the sample, roughly 80% were seen once. These data are taken from a study of cytomegalovirus exposure and HLA in healthy donors. As for the study in general: From HLA-typed donors, an early data release held tens of millions of unique TCRs. Whole-study results and caveats: TRBV6-2, TRBV6-3 and some other V segments were unresolvable in 87-base-pair reads. Productive rates of about 87% or about 30% were seen for most TCR beta V segments in an earlier analysis.

This sequence joins TRBV2 and TRBJ2-7; D is perhaps TRBD2 (7 bases). The specimen was PBMCs. The TCR sequence derives from a woman between 40 and 55 years old in good health and CMV-seronegative. CDR3 amino acids: CASRGGLEVNEQYF. The DNA for the CDR3 is TGTGCCAGCAGGGGGGGGCTAGAAGTTAACGAGCAGTACTTC.